What follows is one T cell receptor (beta chain) and its context. In every patient, relapse followed autologous stem cell transplantation, while exposure to brentuximab vedotin differed. The source of the sample is a study of PD-1 blockade in classical Hodgkin lymphoma. The method was immunoSEQ multiplex PCR; TCRdb's version includes in-frame clones alone and lacks a portion of them. The sample carries approximately 70,000 clones, just over 90% recorded once. V gave up 1 base and J gave up 4 bases, with 11 bases separating them. The CDR3 extends over 16 amino acids. Germline V gene data show CDR1 as SGHVS and CDR2 as FNYEAQ.

The material was peripheral blood mononuclear cells (PBMCs), obtained at baseline. The chain is built from TRBV7-6 and TRBJ2-6; D is uncertain. The sequence was collected from a human donor with classical Hodgkin lymphoma. CDR3 in DNA: TGTGCCAGCAGCTTAGGCCCGGCAGCCGGGGCCAACGTCCTGACTTTC. Its translation: CASSLGPAAGANVLTF.